This note documents a single T cell receptor beta chain sequence. Only in-frame clones appear in the TCRdb table, and some are missing; sequencing was by immunoSEQ multiplex PCR. The table shows 360,000 or so clones, with roughly 86% occurring only once. This specimen belongs to a study of blood T cell repertoires in COVID-19. What was sequenced was PBMCs or T cells enriched from blood (not recorded which). This receptor was identified in a woman aged 30 to 39 who had been exposed to COVID-19.

CDR3 residues: CASSSGTGGEKLFF. Written as DNA, the CDR3 is TGTGCCAGCAGCTCCGGGACAGGGGGTGAAAAACTGTTTTTT. The gene calls are TRBV7-8 and TRBJ1-4; the match to TRBD1 covers 11 bases. Trimming removed 4 bases from V and 7 bases from J; junction bases left unmatched: 2. This CDR3 spans 14 amino acids. Germline V lookup: CDR1 SGHVS, CDR2 FQNEAQ.